This T cell receptor beta chain was captured by sequencing in a study of OX40 agonist ivuxolimab in advanced cancers. Profiled with immunoSEQ multiplex PCR; TCRdb holds only in-frame clones, not every one. Of just under 100,000 clones listed, roughly 94% were seen once; the top ten hold about 0.17%. Looked up from germline, CDR1 is SNHLY and CDR2 is FYNNEI. V trimming: 6 bases; J trimming: 14 bases; junction bases outside the gene matches: 11. This CDR3 is built from 14 residues. In the case of this clone: Its antigen is as yet unknown.

Regarding the study as a whole: By week 6 at 0.1 to 3.0 mg/kg, blood CD4+ and CD8+ T cells had expanded clonally.

The material was CD4+ or CD8+ T cells sorted from blood, obtained in a trial of the OX40 agonist ivuxolimab. This TCR came from an adult with an advanced solid tumor such as melanoma, head and neck, liver or kidney cancer. The chain joins TRBV2 to TRBJ1-6; 9 positions agree with TRBD1. CDR3: CASSYGQGRSSLHF. CDR3 coding DNA: TGTGCCAGCAGCTACGGACAGGGGAGAAGTTCCCTCCACTTT.